This TCR beta chain was sequenced for a study of cytomegalovirus exposure and HLA in healthy donors. The CDR3 is made up of 14 amino acids. The V end lost 4 bases, the J end lost 5 bases, and 15 bases lay between the germline ends. CDR1 SGHDT and CDR2 YYEEEE come from the germline V gene. Every donor was a healthy person donating bone marrow. Points from the study as a whole: In an earlier analysis, productive rearrangement rates for most beta V segments clustered near 87% or 30%. There were some public TCRs occurring in many donors, but most TCR sequences were rare.

This clone was seen more than once but under ten times. No antigen is known for it. A multiplex PCR was run with 60 Vbeta primers and 13 Jbeta primers. The assay was immunoSEQ multiplex PCR, and TCRdb's table has in-frame clones only and misses some. The table records some 150,000 clones, 70% to 80% of them present only once. The receptor comes from a woman aged 45-60 years in good health and CMV-seronegative. V and J are TRBV5-6 and TRBJ1-2; TRBD1 might be the D (6 bases). What was sequenced was PBMCs. The CDR3 DNA reads TGTGCCAGCAGCCGACAGGCAAGCCTTTATGGCTACACCTTC. This codes for CASSRQASLYGYTF.